Presented here are 31 T cell receptor beta chains from one specimen sequenced in a study of CD8+CD57+ T cells in acquired aplastic anemia. TCR beta VDJ and CDR3 profiles were obtained from a genomic DNA template. MiXCR, run by TCRdb on the reads, gives a single entry per CDR3 protein. The sample records approximately 150,000 distinct CDR3 sequences, over 55% being singletons. Patients chosen for sequencing had shown CD8+CD57+ cell expansion by flow cytometry. The sequenced sample was sorted CD4+, CD8+, or CD8+CD57+ T cells (not recorded which) from PBMCs. These receptors were collected from a human donor with aplastic anemia.

Regarding this clonotype: An end of the junction differs from the germline gene, which may be a read error. This chain joins TRBV2 and TRBJ2-1; possible D gene TRBD2, 6 bases. This CDR3 has 13 residues. Germline V gene lookup returns CDR1 SNHLY and CDR2 FYNNEI. CDR3 sequence: CTSNGGDSDEQFF. In DNA, the CDR3 is TGTACCAGCAACGGCGGGGATTCGGATGAGCAGTTCTTC.

The chain recombines TRBV19 with TRBJ1-2, with 7 bases aligning to TRBD1. V lost 5 bases, J lost 4 bases, and 4 bases stayed unmatched. This CDR3 is 13 amino acids long. CDR1 and CDR2 (germline): LNHDA, SQIVND (reference sequence). This chain's CDR3 is CASSEQGSYGYTF. For the CDR3, the DNA is TGTGCCAGTAGTGAACAGGGGAGCTATGGCTACACCTTC. Drawing the rest from reference TRBV19 and TRBJ1-2, the complete variable domain is DGGITQSPKYLFRKEGQNVTLSCEQNLNHDAMYWYRQDPGQGLRLIYYSQIVNDFQKGDIAEGYSVSREKKESFPLTVTSAQKNPTAFYLCASSEQGSYGYTFGSGTRLTVV.

This clonotype has a handful of counts. The V call is TRBV29-1, the J call TRBJ2-6, with D perhaps matching TRBD1 or TRBD2 (5 bases each). V lost 6 bases and J lost 0, with 15 bases in between. The CDR3 sequence is 16 residues long. Germline V lookup: CDR1 SQVTM, CDR2 ANQGSEA. The CDR3: CSVGTSLYSGANVLTF. In nucleotides, the CDR3 is TGCAGCGTGGGGACGAGCCTATACTCTGGGGCCAACGTCCTGACTTTC.

J is TRBJ1-4 and V is TRBV20-1; D unclear. The V end was cut by 7 bases, the J end by 0 bases, with 12 bases between. Germline V lookup: CDR1 DFQATT, CDR2 SNEGSKA (reference sequence). This CDR3 comprises 14 residues. CDR3 region: CSVRRVATNEKLFF. For the CDR3, the DNA is TGCAGTGTCCGCCGTGTAGCAACTAATGAAAAACTGTTTTTT.

The rearrangement links TRBV7-3 to TRBJ2-1; 8 nucleotides align to TRBD1. The trim removed 5 bases at V and 6 bases at J, leaving 3 bases unmatched. Germline values: CDR1 SGHTA, CDR2 FQGTGA. This CDR3 is 13 amino acids long. The CDR3: CASSKTGVNEQFF. In nucleotides, the CDR3 is TGTGCCAGCAGCAAGACAGGGGTCAATGAGCAGTTCTTC.

The chain couples TRBV19 to TRBJ1-2; D gene ambiguous. V dropped 3 bases and J dropped 7 bases, with 15 bases sitting between them. Germline values: CDR1 LNHDA, CDR2 SQIVND (reference sequence). The CDR3 has 14 residues. The CDR3, as DNA: TGTGCCAGTAGTATTGGAGCAACTCAGGTTGGCTACACCTTC. As protein: CASSIGATQVGYTF.

This chain connects TRBV10-1 to TRBJ1-2; D not resolved. Trimming cost V 1 base and J 5 bases, with 11 bases left between them. The CDR3 runs to 14 residues. From germline, CDR1 is WNHNN and CDR2 SYGVQD (reference sequence). The DNA of the CDR3 is TGCGCCAGCAGTGAGTGGGCGGGGAAATATGGCTACACCTTC. This codes for CASSEWAGKYGYTF.

This clonotype was detected only a few times. The chain carries TRBV29-1 and TRBJ2-7; 9 bases match TRBD1. Trimming took 7 bases from V and 3 from J; bases not matched to a gene: 7. The CDR3 length is 13 residues. Germline-derived CDR1 and CDR2 are SQVTM and ANQGSEA. The CDR3 nucleotides read TGCAGCGGTGCGGTGGGACAGGGCTACGAGCAGTACTTC. Encoded protein: CSGAVGQGYEQYF.

This clonotype showed up just once. The rearrangement joins TRBV7-9 to TRBJ1-2, with TRBD1 as a possible D gene (5 bases). V was trimmed by 2 bases and J by 0 bases, leaving 13 bases between them. This CDR3 has 16 amino acids. Germline values: CDR1 SEHNR, CDR2 FQNEAQ (reference sequence). CDR3 DNA: TGTGCCAGCAGCTTACAGGGAAGCTTTTCTAACTATGGCTACACCTTC. It translates to CASSLQGSFSNYGYTF.

This chain connects TRBV20-1 to TRBJ1-1; D not resolved. CDR3 length: 15 amino acids. The V gene's germline CDR1 is DFQATT and CDR2 SNEGSKA (reference sequence). The V end lost 0 bases, the J end lost 4 bases, and 15 bases lay between the germline ends. CDR3 region: CSARDRYRSVTEAFF. The CDR3, as DNA: TGCAGTGCTAGAGATCGTTACAGAAGTGTCACTGAAGCTTTCTTT.

J is TRBJ1-4 and V is TRBV20-1, with a tentative D call TRBD1 (5 bases). Germline V lookup: CDR1 DFQATT, CDR2 SNEGSKA (reference sequence). V was pared by 5 bases and J by 2 bases, with 15 bases between. CDR3 length equals 15 residues. The CDR3 coding sequence is TGCAGTGCTCTCGGGGGGGATGCGACTAATGAAAAACTGTTTTTT. This encodes CSALGGDATNEKLFF.

The chain is built from TRBV7-9 and TRBJ2-7; D is perhaps TRBD1 (5 bases). Germline-derived CDR1 and CDR2 are SEHNR and FQNEAQ (reference sequence). Deletions cut 3 bases from V and 9 bases from J, with 12 bases between. The CDR3 runs 12 residues. The CDR3 nucleotides read TGTGCCAGCAGCTTGGGGCAGTTGGGGCAGTACTTC. It yields the protein CASSLGQLGQYF.

This chain connects TRBV7-2 to TRBJ2-1, with 8 bases matching TRBD1. The V gene end was trimmed by 3 bases and the J gene end by 4 bases; junction bases not matched to a gene: 5. The CDR3 runs 15 residues. Germline V lookup: CDR1 SGHTA, CDR2 FQGNSA. CDR3 residues: CASSFRGPSYNEQFF. DNA for the CDR3: TGTGCCAGCAGCTTCAGGGGGCCATCATACAATGAGCAGTTCTTC.

This clonotype was seen many times. This chain links TRBV19 with TRBJ1-1; 8 positions agree with TRBD1. CDR3 length equals 13 residues. Per germline, CDR1 LNHDA and CDR2 SQIVND (reference sequence). V gave up 4 bases and J gave up 9 bases; unmatched junction bases: 7. CDR3 residues: CASSNTGGRKAFF. The CDR3 DNA sequence: TGTGCCAGTAGTAATACAGGGGGACGTAAAGCTTTCTTT.

Only one count was recorded for this clonotype. This chain uses TRBV19 with TRBJ2-7; D perhaps matches TRBD1 (6 bases). Germline CDR1 is LNHDA and CDR2 is SQIVND (reference sequence). V lost 6 bases, J lost 6 bases, and 24 bases lay in between. This CDR3 comprises 16 residues. The CDR3 coding sequence is TGTGCCAGTAGCGCGTACAGGGACCGACCTACCGGCGAGCAGTACGTC. Its protein product is CASSAYRDRPTGEQYV.

The rearrangement links TRBV19 to TRBJ1-1; no clear D. The V gene lost 1 base and the J gene lost 1 base, with 10 bases spanning the gap. This CDR3 spans 15 amino acids. Germline V gives CDR1 LNHDA, CDR2 SQIVND (reference sequence). The CDR3 region is CASSIAGNGNTEAFF. The CDR3 DNA is TGTGCCAGTAGTATAGCAGGAAATGGGAACACTGAAGCTTTCTTT. The variable domain in full, with the rest retrieved from reference TRBV19 and TRBJ1-1, is DGGITQSPKYLFRKEGQNVTLSCEQNLNHDAMYWYRQDPGQGLRLIYYSQIVNDFQKGDIAEGYSVSREKKESFPLTVTSAQKNPTAFYLCASSIAGNGNTEAFFGQGTRLTVV.

The rearrangement uses TRBV20-1 and TRBJ2-1, with 9 positions matching TRBD2. This CDR3 is built from 17 residues. The J segment lost 13 bases and the V segment lost 2 bases, leaving 21 bases of the junction unmatched. The germline CDR1 and CDR2 sequences are DFQATT and SNEGSKA (reference sequence). CDR3 protein: CSARSKRGGRGEETQFF. In nucleotides, the CDR3 is TGCAGTGCTAGATCCAAACGGGGCGGGAGGGGCGAAGAGACCCAGTTCTTC.

The chain joins TRBV7-8 to TRBJ2-1, with 7 bases matching TRBD2. The CDR3 runs to 17 residues. CDR1 and CDR2 from the germline V gene are SGHVS and FQNEAQ. J was trimmed by 1 base and V by 1 base; bases with no gene match: 7. CDR3 protein: CASSLDPPGGSYNEQFF. CDR3 sequence (DNA): TGTGCCAGCAGCTTAGACCCTCCGGGGGGATCCTACAATGAGCAGTTCTTC.

The rearrangement links TRBV7-9 to TRBJ2-1; no definite D call. CDR1 SEHNR and CDR2 FQNEAQ come from the germline V gene (reference sequence). The CDR3 consists of 13 residues. Trimming removed 4 bases at V and 6 bases at J, with 10 bases between. CDR3 in DNA: TGTGCCAGCAGCTCCGGTCGAGGCAATGAGCAGTTCTTC. As protein: CASSSGRGNEQFF.

This clonotype was counted a few times. The gene calls are TRBV10-3 and TRBJ1-2, with 12 bases fitting TRBD1. The ends lost 3 bases at V and 7 bases at J; junction bases unmatched: 6. From germline, CDR1 is ENHRY and CDR2 SYGVKD. CDR3 size: 15 residues. DNA for the CDR3: TGTGCCATCAGTGACCTCGGGGACAGGGGGCTTGGCTACACCTTC. It translates to CAISDLGDRGLGYTF.

This clonotype showed up just once. The chain is built from TRBV20-1 and TRBJ2-2; TRBD2 is a possible D gene (5 bases). Trimming left V 2 bases short and J 7 bases short, with 11 bases between. CDR1 DFQATT and CDR2 SNEGSKA come from the germline V gene (reference sequence). This CDR3 region has 13 residues. CDR3 coding DNA: TGCAGTGCTAGACCTTTAGCGAGCGGGGAGCTGTTTTTT. Encoded protein: CSARPLASGELFF.

The CDR3 coding sequence is TGTGCCAGCAGTGGATCCTTACGCTCCTACAATGAGCAGTTCTTC. The encoded protein is CASSGSLRSYNEQFF. The chain combines TRBV25-1 with TRBJ2-1; D remains ambiguous. V was pared by 4 bases and J by 0 bases, with 10 bases between. Germline-derived CDR1 and CDR2 are MGHDK and SYGVNS. The CDR3 contains 15 residues.

The chain couples TRBV10-2 to TRBJ2-5, with TRBD2 identical over 7 bases. V was clipped by 2 bases and J by 5 bases; unmatched bases: 8. The CDR3 length is 15 residues. CDR1 and CDR2 from the germline V gene are WSHSY and SAAADI. CDR3 region: CASSEPSGGRETQYF. The CDR3 coding sequence is TGCGCCAGCAGTGAGCCTAGCGGCGGCAGGGAGACCCAGTACTTC.

The chain is built from TRBV7-3 and TRBJ2-1; D ambiguous. Germline V gene sequence: CDR1 SGHTA, CDR2 FQGTGA. The CDR3 runs 13 residues. The germline V and J ends were trimmed by 0 bases and 6 bases, with 6 bases remaining between them. CDR3 nucleotides: TGTGCCAGCAGCTTAACTAGTTCCAATGAGCAGTTCTTC. This gives the protein CASSLTSSNEQFF.

The chain links TRBV10-3 to TRBJ2-7, with D hard to call. V was clipped by 4 bases and J by 3 bases, with 4 bases between them. The CDR3 totals 11 residues. From germline, CDR1 is ENHRY and CDR2 SYGVKD. The CDR3 here is CAISGSYEQYF. CDR3 nucleotide sequence: TGTGCCATCAGTGGGAGCTACGAGCAGTACTTC.

This clonotype showed up just a few times. The V and J genes are TRBV6-5 and TRBJ1-1, with 10 bases matching TRBD1. V was pared by 7 bases and J by 5 bases, with 4 bases of the junction left unmatched. The CDR3 covers 13 residues. Germline loops: CDR1 MNHEY, CDR2 SVGAGI. This CDR3 is CASTTGGDTEAFF. As DNA, the CDR3 is TGTGCCAGCACGACAGGGGGCGATACTGAAGCTTTCTTT.

J is TRBJ2-3 and V is TRBV7-2; D uncertain. From germline, CDR1 is SGHTA and CDR2 FQGNSA. The CDR3 loop spans 15 amino acids. The ends were cut back, 4 bases at V and 0 bases at J, with 11 bases in the middle. The CDR3 bases are TGTGCCAGCAGCTCCCCCCCAAAGAGCACAGATACGCAGTATTTT. Protein sequence: CASSSPPKSTDTQYF.

The chain has TRBV15 and TRBJ2-3, with D unresolved. Germline CDR1 LNHNV, CDR2 YYDKDF (reference sequence). CDR3 length: 14 residues. V was cut by 0 bases and J by 0 bases, with 4 bases left in between. The CDR3: CATSREGSTDTQYF. CDR3 sequence (DNA): TGTGCCACCAGCAGAGAGGGAAGCACAGATACGCAGTATTTT.

This chain connects TRBV2 to TRBJ2-7, with D unclear. The germline V gene has CDR1 SNHLY and CDR2 FYNNEI. Trimming took 6 bases from V and 0 from J, leaving 9 bases between them. This CDR3 has 13 residues. CDR3 nucleotide sequence: TGTGCCAGCAGCCCTCAGCCCTCCTACGAGCAGTACTTC. Translation: CASSPQPSYEQYF.

This rearrangement joins TRBV19 to TRBJ1-4; possibly TRBD1 for D (6 bases). Trimming pared 4 bases from V and 3 bases from J, leaving 12 bases between. The CDR3 is 15 amino acids. From germline, CDR1 is LNHDA and CDR2 SQIVND (reference sequence). The CDR3: CASSKGGLANEKLFF. DNA of the CDR3: TGTGCCAGTAGTAAAGGGGGTCTAGCTAATGAAAAACTGTTTTTT.

This clonotype was seen a handful of times. The V call is TRBV5-6, the J call TRBJ2-7; the D is unclear. The V gene lost 4 bases and the J gene lost 2 bases, with 13 bases spanning the gap. Germline lookup yields CDR1 SGHDT and CDR2 YYEEEE. This CDR3 contains 14 residues. CDR3 sequence reads: CASSPTPNTYEQYF. CDR3 DNA sequence: TGTGCCAGCAGCCCTACACCCAACACCTACGAGCAGTACTTC.